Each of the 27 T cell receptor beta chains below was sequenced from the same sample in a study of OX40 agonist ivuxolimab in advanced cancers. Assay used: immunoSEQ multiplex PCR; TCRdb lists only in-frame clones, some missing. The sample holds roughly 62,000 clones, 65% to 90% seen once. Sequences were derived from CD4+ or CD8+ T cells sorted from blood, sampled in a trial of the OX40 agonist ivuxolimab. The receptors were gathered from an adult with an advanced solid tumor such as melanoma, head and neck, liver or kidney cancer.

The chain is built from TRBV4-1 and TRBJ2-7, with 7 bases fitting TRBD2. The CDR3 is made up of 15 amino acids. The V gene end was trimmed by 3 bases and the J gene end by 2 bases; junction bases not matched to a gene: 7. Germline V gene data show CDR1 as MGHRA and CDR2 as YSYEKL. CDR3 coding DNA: TGCGCCAGCAGCCAGAACACCGGGACTACCTACGAGCAGTACTTC. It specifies CASSQNTGTTYEQYF.

CDR3 loop: CASSQGREGLYGYTF. In DNA, the CDR3 is TGTGCCAGCAGTCAAGGACGGGAGGGGCTCTATGGCTACACCTTC. The chain has TRBV6-5 and TRBJ1-2; possibly TRBD1 for D (5 bases). Deletions cut 5 bases from V and 4 bases from J, with 17 bases between. The CDR3 runs to 15 residues. In germline, CDR1 is MNHEY, CDR2 SVGAGI.

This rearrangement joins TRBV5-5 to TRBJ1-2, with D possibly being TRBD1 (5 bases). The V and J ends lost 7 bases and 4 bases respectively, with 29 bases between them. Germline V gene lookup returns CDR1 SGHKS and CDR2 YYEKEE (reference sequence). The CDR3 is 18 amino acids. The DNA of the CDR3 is TGTGCCAGCCAATACCCCGCCCGTACGACGCGGGGCTTCTATGGCTACACCTTC. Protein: CASQYPARTTRGFYGYTF.

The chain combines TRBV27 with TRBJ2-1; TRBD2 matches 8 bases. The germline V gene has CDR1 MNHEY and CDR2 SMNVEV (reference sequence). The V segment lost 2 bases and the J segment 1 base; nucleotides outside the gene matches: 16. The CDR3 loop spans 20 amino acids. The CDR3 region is CASSLPRQKYGGRSYNEQFF. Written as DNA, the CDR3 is TGTGCCAGCAGTTTACCGAGGCAGAAGTATGGCGGGAGGTCCTACAATGAGCAGTTCTTC.

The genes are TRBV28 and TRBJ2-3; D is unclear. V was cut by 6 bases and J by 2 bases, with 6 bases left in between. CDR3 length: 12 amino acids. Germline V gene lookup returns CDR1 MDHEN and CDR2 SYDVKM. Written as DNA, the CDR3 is TGTGCCAGCAGCACCACCACAGATACGCAGTATTTT. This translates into CASSTTTDTQYF.

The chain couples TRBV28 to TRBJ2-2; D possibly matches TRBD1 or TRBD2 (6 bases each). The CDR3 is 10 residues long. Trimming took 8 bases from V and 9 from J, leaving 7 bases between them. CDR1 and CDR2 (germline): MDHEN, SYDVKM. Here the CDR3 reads CASGGRELFF. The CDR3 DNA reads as TGTGCCAGCGGGGGGCGGGAGCTGTTTTTT.

The DNA for the CDR3 is TGTGCCAGCAGCTTCTCTGGAAACACCATATATTTT. This encodes CASSFSGNTIYF. This chain joins TRBV5-4 and TRBJ1-3; D uncertain. The CDR3 consists of 12 residues. V was cut by 2 bases and J by 0 bases, with 0 bases left in between. Germline CDR1 and CDR2: SGHNT and YYREEE (reference sequence). The whole variable domain, remainder taken from reference TRBV5-4 and TRBJ1-3, is ETGVTQSPTHLIKTRGQQVTLRCSSQSGHNTVSWYQQALGQGPQFIFQYYREEENGRGNFPPRFSGLQFPNYSSELNVNALELDDSALYLCASSFSGNTIYFGEGSWLTVV.

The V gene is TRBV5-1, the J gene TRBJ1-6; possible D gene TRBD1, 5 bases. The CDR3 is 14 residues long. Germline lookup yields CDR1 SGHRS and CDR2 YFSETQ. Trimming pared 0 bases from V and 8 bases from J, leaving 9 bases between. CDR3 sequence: CASSLEQGDSPLHF. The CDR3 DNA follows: TGCGCCAGCAGCTTGGAGCAGGGTGATTCACCCCTCCACTTT.

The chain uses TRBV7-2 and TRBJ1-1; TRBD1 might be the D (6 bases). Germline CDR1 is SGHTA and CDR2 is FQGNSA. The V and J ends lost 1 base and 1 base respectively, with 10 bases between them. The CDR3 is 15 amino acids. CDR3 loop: CASSLVGGQNTEAFF. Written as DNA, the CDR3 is TGTGCCAGCAGCTTAGTCGGGGGGCAGAACACTGAAGCTTTCTTT.

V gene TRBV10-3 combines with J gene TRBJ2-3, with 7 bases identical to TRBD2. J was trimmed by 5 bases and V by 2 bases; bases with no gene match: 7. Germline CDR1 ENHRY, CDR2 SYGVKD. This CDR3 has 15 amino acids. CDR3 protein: CAISEGRALGDTQYF. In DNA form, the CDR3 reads TGTGCCATCAGTGAGGGGAGGGCACTTGGAGATACGCAGTATTTT.

Here the CDR3 DNA reads TGTGCCAGCGGACCCTCGTTGGGGCGCTCCTACGAGCAGTACTTC. Its translation: CASGPSLGRSYEQYF. The chain uses TRBV27 and TRBJ2-7, with D maybe TRBD1 (5 bases). V lost 8 bases and J 0 bases, leaving 17 bases between the germline ends. Germline V gene data show CDR1 as MNHEY and CDR2 as SMNVEV (reference sequence). The CDR3 has 15 residues.

Written as DNA, the CDR3 is TGCAGCGTTGAATTGGCTTCTAAGGGGCTTTACGAGCAGTACTTC. As protein: CSVELASKGLYEQYF. The chain carries TRBV29-1 and TRBJ2-7; TRBD1 might be the D (5 bases). From germline, CDR1 is SQVTM and CDR2 ANQGSEA. The length of the CDR3 is 15 residues. The germline V and J ends were trimmed by 2 bases and 4 bases, with 18 bases remaining between them.

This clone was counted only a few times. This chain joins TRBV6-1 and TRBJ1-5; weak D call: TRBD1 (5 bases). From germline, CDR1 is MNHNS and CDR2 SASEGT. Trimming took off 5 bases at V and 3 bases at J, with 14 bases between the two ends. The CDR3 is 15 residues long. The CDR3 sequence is CASSSLRGNNQPQHF. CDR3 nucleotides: TGTGCCAGCAGTTCCCTCCGGGGCAACAATCAGCCCCAGCATTTT.

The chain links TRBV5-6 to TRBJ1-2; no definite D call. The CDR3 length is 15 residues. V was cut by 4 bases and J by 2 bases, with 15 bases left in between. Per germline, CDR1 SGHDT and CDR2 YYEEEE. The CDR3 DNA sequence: TGTGCCAGCAGCCAGGACGCGGGCGTGAACTATGGCTACACCTTC. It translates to CASSQDAGVNYGYTF.

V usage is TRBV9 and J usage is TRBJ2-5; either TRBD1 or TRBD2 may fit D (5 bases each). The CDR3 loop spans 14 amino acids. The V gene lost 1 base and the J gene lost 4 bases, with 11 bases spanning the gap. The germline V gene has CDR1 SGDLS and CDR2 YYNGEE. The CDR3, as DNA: TGTGCCAGCAGCGTACTGGGGACCCCAGAGACCCAGTACTTC. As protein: CASSVLGTPETQYF.

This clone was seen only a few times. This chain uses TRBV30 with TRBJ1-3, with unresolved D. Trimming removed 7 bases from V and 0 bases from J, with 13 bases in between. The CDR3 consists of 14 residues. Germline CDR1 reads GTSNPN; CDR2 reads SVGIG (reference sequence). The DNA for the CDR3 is TGTGCCTCCCCGGCTGCGAACTCTGGAAACACCATATATTTT. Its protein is CASPAANSGNTIYF. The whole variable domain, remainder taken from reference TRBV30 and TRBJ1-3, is SQTIHQWPATLVQPVGSPLSLECTVEGTSNPNLYWYRQAAGRGLQLLFYSVGIGQISSEVPQNLSASRPQDRQFILSSKKLLLSDSGFYLCASPAANSGNTIYFGEGSWLTVV.

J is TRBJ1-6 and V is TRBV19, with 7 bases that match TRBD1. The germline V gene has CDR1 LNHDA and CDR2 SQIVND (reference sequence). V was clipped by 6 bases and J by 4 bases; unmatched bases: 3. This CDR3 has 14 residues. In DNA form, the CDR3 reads TGTGCCAGTAGACAGACAGGGTATAATTCACCCCTCCACTTT. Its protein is CASRQTGYNSPLHF.

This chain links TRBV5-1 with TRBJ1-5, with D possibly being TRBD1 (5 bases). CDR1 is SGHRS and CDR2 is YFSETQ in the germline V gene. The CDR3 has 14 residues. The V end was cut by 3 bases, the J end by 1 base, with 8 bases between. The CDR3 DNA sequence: TGCGCCAGCAGCTCTGGGGGAAGCAATCAGCCCCAGCATTTT. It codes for CASSSGGSNQPQHF.

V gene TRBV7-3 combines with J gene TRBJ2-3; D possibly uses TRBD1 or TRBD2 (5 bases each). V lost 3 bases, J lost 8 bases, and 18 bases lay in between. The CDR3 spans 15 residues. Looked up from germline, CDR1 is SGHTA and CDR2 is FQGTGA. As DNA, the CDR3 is TGTGCCAGCAGCTTTTCGAGGGACGGTATCGGTACGCAGTATTTT. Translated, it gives CASSFSRDGIGTQYF.

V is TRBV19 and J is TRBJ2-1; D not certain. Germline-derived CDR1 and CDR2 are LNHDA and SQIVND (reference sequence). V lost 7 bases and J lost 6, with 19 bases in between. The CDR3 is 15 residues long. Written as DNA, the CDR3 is TGTGCCAGTACTGGCGACATGCGGTTTGGCAATGAGCAGTTCTTC. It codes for CASTGDMRFGNEQFF.

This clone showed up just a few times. The chain's CDR3 is CASSQARGNTGELFF. CDR3 nucleotides: TGCGCCAGCAGCCAAGCCCGGGGAAACACCGGGGAGCTGTTTTTT. V is TRBV4-1 and J is TRBJ2-2; D possibly corresponds to TRBD2 (5 bases). Germline CDR1 reads MGHRA; CDR2 reads YSYEKL. The CDR3 is made up of 15 amino acids. Deletions cut 1 base from V and 2 bases from J, with 8 bases between.

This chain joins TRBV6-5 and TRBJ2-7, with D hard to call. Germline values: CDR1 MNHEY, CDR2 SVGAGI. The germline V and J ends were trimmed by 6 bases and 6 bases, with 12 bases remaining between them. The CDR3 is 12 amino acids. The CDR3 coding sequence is TGTGCCAGCAGACGCGGCGTGGGCGAGCAGTACTTC. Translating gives CASRRGVGEQYF.

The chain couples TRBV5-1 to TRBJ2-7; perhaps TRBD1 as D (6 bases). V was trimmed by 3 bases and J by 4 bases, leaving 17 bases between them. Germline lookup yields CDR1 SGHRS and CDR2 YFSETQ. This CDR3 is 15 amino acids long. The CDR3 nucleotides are TGCGCCAGCAGCTATAGCCGGGACATCCCATACGAGCAGTACTTC. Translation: CASSYSRDIPYEQYF. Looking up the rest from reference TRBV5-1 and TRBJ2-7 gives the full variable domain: KAGVTQTPRYLIKTRGQQVTLSCSPISGHRSVSWYQQTPGQGLQFLFEYFSETQRNKGNFPGRFSGRQFSNSRSEMNVSTLELGDSALYLCASSYSRDIPYEQYFGPGTRLTVT.

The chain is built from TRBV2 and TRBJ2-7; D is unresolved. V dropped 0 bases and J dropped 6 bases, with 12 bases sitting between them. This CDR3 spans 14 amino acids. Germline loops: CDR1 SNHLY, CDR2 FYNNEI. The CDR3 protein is CASSEAFARSEQYF. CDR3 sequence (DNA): TGTGCCAGCAGTGAAGCGTTTGCGAGAAGCGAGCAGTACTTC.

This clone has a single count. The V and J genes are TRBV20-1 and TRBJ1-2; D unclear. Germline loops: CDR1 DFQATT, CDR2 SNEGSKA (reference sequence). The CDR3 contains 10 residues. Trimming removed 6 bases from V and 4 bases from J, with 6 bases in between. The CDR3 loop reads CSARVYGYTF. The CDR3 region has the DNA TGCAGTGCGCGGGTCTATGGCTACACCTTC.

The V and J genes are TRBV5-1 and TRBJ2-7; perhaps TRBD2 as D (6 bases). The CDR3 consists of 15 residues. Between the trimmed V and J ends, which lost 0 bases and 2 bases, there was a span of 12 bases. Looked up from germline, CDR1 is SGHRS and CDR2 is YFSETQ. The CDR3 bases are TGCGCCAGCAGCTTGGGTCCCCGGGAGACCTACGAGCAGTACTTC. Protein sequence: CASSLGPRETYEQYF.

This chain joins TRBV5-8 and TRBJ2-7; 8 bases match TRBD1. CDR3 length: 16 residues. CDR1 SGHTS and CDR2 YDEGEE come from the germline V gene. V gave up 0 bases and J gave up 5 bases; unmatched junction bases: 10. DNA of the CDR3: TGTGCCAGCAGCTTGGGGCAGTTGACAGGGGTTGACGAGCAGTACTTC. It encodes CASSLGQLTGVDEQYF.